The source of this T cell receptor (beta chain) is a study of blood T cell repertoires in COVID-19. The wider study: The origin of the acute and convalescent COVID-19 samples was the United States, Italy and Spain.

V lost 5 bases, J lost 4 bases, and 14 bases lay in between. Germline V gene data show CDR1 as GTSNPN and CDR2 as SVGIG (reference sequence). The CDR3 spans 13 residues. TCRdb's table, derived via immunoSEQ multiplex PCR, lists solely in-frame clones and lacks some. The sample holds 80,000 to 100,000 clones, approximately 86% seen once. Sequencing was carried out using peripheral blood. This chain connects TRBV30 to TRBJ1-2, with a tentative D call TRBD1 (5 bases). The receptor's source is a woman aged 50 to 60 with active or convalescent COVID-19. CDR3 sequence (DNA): TGTGCCTGGGAGGTGCAGGGTGTCTATGGCTACACCTTC. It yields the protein CAWEVQGVYGYTF.